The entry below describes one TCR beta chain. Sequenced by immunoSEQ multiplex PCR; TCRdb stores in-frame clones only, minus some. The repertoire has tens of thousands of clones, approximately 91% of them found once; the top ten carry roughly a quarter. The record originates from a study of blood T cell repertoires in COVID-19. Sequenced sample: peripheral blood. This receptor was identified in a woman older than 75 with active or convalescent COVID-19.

The CDR3 loop reads CASSRGGVDYGYTF. The CDR3 DNA reads as TGTGCCAGCAGCCGAGGGGGCGTGGACTATGGCTACACCTTC. The chain joins TRBV11-2 to TRBJ1-2; 7 positions match TRBD1. The trim removed 5 bases at V and 3 bases at J, leaving 6 bases unmatched. The CDR3 loop spans 14 amino acids. Germline V lookup: CDR1 SGHAT, CDR2 FQNNGV.